This T cell receptor (beta chain) stems from a study of T cell responses to AZD1222 COVID-19 vaccine. Study-wide results and caveats: Only after the peak T cell response were repertoires sampled. Just a handful of AZD1222 recipients were seropositive at baseline. Donors in the cohort were predominantly white British and more often female, and clonal diversity was possibly underestimated.

Comments on this clone: Its cognate antigen is unknown.

Using immunoSEQ multiplex PCR, the repertoire was profiled, and TCRdb retains in-frame clones only, with some absent. Seen here are about 160,000 clones, approximately 90% observed once, and the top ten hold approximately 4.3%. The sequence was obtained from an adult who received the AZD1222 COVID-19 vaccine. The specimen was peripheral blood, collected 28 days after the second AZD1222 dose.

CDR3 in amino acids: CASGTGRGTGELFF. CDR3 DNA: TGTGCCAGCGGAACGGGGAGGGGCACCGGGGAGCTGTTTTTT. The V gene is TRBV7-2, the J gene TRBJ2-2; 7 positions match TRBD2. Germline CDR1 SGHTA, CDR2 FQGNSA. There are 14 residues in the CDR3. The V and J ends lost 8 bases and 4 bases, in that order; junction bases with no gene match: 7.